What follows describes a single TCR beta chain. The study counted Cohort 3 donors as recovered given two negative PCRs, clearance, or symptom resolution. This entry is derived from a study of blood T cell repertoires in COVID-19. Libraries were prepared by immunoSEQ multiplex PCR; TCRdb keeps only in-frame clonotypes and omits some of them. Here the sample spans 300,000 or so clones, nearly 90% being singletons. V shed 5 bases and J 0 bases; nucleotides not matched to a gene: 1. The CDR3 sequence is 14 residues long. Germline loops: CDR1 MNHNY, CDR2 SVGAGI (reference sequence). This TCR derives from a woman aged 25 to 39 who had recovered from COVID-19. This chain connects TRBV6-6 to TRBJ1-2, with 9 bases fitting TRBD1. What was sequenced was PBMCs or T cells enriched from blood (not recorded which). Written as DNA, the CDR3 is TGTGCCAGCAGTCGACAGGGGGCTAACTATGGCTACACCTTC. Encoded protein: CASSRQGANYGYTF.